These 20 T cell receptor beta chains share one sample of origin, sequenced in a study of tumor and adjacent non-tumor tissue in lung cancer. The template was RNA from unsorted bulk tissue. TCRbeta libraries were built with three rounds of nested PCR, modified from ARM-PCR. TCRdb re-called the multiplex PCR reads through MiXCR, storing one row per CDR3 protein. The data hold over 130,000 distinct CDR3 sequences, with roughly 66% observed a single time. Sequencing was performed on lung tumor tissue. The receptor set was obtained from a man aged 55 to 69 with small cell lung cancer.

This clonotype is medium-sized (0.01 to 0.1%). This chain connects TRBV11-2 to TRBJ2-6, with D possibly being TRBD2 (5 bases). Trimming took 3 bases from V and 3 from J, leaving 9 bases between them. CDR1 and CDR2 (germline): SGHAT, FQNNGV. This CDR3 comprises 15 residues. The CDR3 nucleotides read TGTGCCAGCAGCTTGTCCGGGGATGGGGCCAACGTCCTGACTTTC. Translated: CASSLSGDGANVLTF.

The chain is built from TRBV6-1 and TRBJ1-5; D is undetermined. TRBJ2-3 matches the DNA end more closely, so the J call is doubtful. Germline CDR1 reads MNHNS; CDR2 reads SASEGT. The CDR3 runs to 15 residues. CDR3 nucleotide sequence: TGTGCCAGCAGTGAAGCTACGACTGGGGATCAGCCCCAGTATTTT. Amino acids: CASSEATTGDQPQYF.

On this clonotype: Being one base from a much bigger clone, this may be a read error. As the CDR3 is not closed by the conserved phenylalanine or tryptophan, this likely results from a read error. V is TRBV6-1 and J is TRBJ1-1, with 8 bases identical to TRBD1. The ends lost 6 bases at V and 3 bases at J; junction bases unmatched: 6. Looked up from germline, CDR1 is MNHNS and CDR2 is SASEGT. The CDR3 totals 14 residues. This CDR3 reads CASSGQGPDTEAFL. For the CDR3, the DNA is TGTGCCAGCAGCGGACAGGGCCCGGACACTGAAGCTTTCTTA.

The V call is TRBV4-2, the J call TRBJ2-1; 8 nucleotides line up with TRBD1. Germline values: CDR1 LGHNA, CDR2 YNFKEQ. The CDR3 totals 15 residues. After removal of 0 bases from V and 10 bases from J, the junction contained 8 bases not matched to a gene. The DNA for the CDR3 is TGTGCCAGCAGCCAAGACTCGTCCAGGGGGCGCGAGCAGTTCTTC. It translates to CASSQDSSRGREQFF.

As concerns this clonotype: This clone may be a read error of a much larger clone one base away. The V and J genes are TRBV29-1 and TRBJ2-5; 7 nucleotides line up with TRBD2. Germline-derived CDR1 and CDR2 are SQVTM and ANQGSEA. The CDR3 length is 13 residues. The CDR3 nucleotides are TGCAGCGCAGCGGGACCCGACCAAGGGACCCAGTACTTC. Amino acids: CSAAGPDQGTQYF.

Worth noting for this clonotype: The junction and the germline gene differ at one end; a read error may be behind it. The J gene is TRBJ1-1, the V gene TRBV11-3, with D possibly matching TRBD1 (5 bases). This CDR3 contains 13 residues. Germline V gene data show CDR1 as SGHNT and CDR2 as YENEEA. CDR3 amino acids: CANSLEGGTEPFF. CDR3 sequence (DNA): TGTGCCAACAGCTTGGAGGGAGGGACTGAACCTTTCTTT.

The chain carries TRBV7-9 and TRBJ2-2; TRBD2 might be the D (5 bases). V was shortened by 3 bases and J by 0 bases, with 8 bases between the two germline ends. CDR1 and CDR2 (germline): SEHNR, FQNEAQ (reference sequence). This CDR3 has 15 amino acids. The CDR3: CASSFSGPNTGELFF. As DNA, the CDR3 is TGTGCCAGCAGCTTCAGCGGCCCGAACACCGGGGAGCTGTTTTTT.

The sample holds many counts of this clonotype. The V call is TRBV20-1, the J call TRBJ2-5; no clear D gene. This CDR3 has 12 residues. Germline V gives CDR1 DFQATT, CDR2 SNEGSKA (reference sequence). Trimming removed 6 bases at V and 5 bases at J, with 13 bases between. This chain's CDR3 is CSAMVDGETQYF. The CDR3 DNA follows: TGCAGTGCAATGGTAGATGGGGAGACCCAGTACTTC.

Notes on this clonotype: A much larger clone lies a single base off, so this may be a read error. V usage is TRBV6-5 and J usage is TRBJ2-1; D unclear. Germline-derived CDR1 and CDR2 are MNHEY and SVGAGI. V lost 7 bases to trimming and J lost 5 bases, with 15 bases between them. The CDR3 runs 14 residues. As DNA, the CDR3 is TGTGCCAGCAAGAGAGGCGGTTTCCACAATGAGCAGTTCTTC. The encoded protein is CASKRGGFHNEQFF.

This rearrangement joins TRBV6-5 to TRBJ2-3, with D hard to call. Germline assignment: CDR1 MNHEY and CDR2 SVGAGI. Trimming removed 5 bases at V and 5 bases at J, with 17 bases between. This CDR3 region has 15 residues. CDR3 DNA sequence: TGTGCCAGCAGTCCACGTGTCGGGCTCGGAGATACGCAGTATTTT. This codes for CASSPRVGLGDTQYF.

This clonotype is a singleton in its sample. One end of the junction is discordant with germline, which a read error may explain. J is TRBJ2-1 and V is TRBV20-1; D perhaps matches TRBD2 (6 bases). CDR1 is DFQATT and CDR2 is SNEGSKA in the germline V gene (reference sequence). CDR3 length: 12 residues. This CDR3 reads CSTRGLRIEQFF. CDR3 bases: TGCAGTACTAGGGGACTTCGGATTGAGCAATTCTTC.

This clonotype was detected only a few times. This rearrangement joins TRBV7-9 to TRBJ2-7; D possibly corresponds to TRBD1 (5 bases). The V and J ends lost 8 bases and 3 bases respectively, with 8 bases between them. There are 11 residues in the CDR3. CDR1 is SEHNR, CDR2 FQNEAQ, per germline (reference sequence). For the CDR3, the DNA is TGTGCCAGCTCAGGGTACTACGAGCAGTACTTC. Its translation: CASSGYYEQYF. Variable domain in full (rest from reference TRBV7-9 and TRBJ2-7): DTGVSQNPRHKITKRGQNVTFRCDPISEHNRLYWYRQTLGQGPEFLTYFQNEAQLEKSRLLSDRFSAERPKGSFSTLEIQRTEQGDSAMYLCASSGYYEQYFGPGTRLTVT.

The rearrangement links TRBV5-5 to TRBJ2-7, with 7 nucleotides matching TRBD2. This CDR3 region has 15 residues. Germline CDR1 SGHKS, CDR2 YYEKEE (reference sequence). As DNA, the CDR3 is TGTGCCAACAGCTTTGGGCTAGCGGCCTTCGACGAGCAGTACGTC. This codes for CANSFGLAAFDEQYV.

Of note for this clonotype: Sequence at one end of the junction differs from germline and may be a read error. The CDR3 protein is CTSSQILAGAAYEQYF. DNA for the CDR3: TGTACCAGCAGCCAAATACTAGCGGGAGCCGCCTACGAGCAGTACTTC. The chain employs TRBV7-8 and TRBJ2-7, with TRBD2 matching 11 bases. The CDR3 has 16 amino acids. Germline V CDR1 and CDR2: SGHVS, FQNEAQ.

This clonotype was counted ten times or more. The chain is built from TRBV29-1 and TRBJ2-7, with D tentatively TRBD1 (5 bases). The germline V and J ends were trimmed by 2 bases and 3 bases, with 14 bases remaining between them. This CDR3 is built from 14 residues. CDR1 SQVTM and CDR2 ANQGSEA come from the germline V gene. The CDR3 loop reads CSVEPWGADYEQYF. CDR3 DNA sequence: TGCAGCGTTGAACCATGGGGCGCGGACTACGAGCAGTACTTC.

This clonotype was recorded many times. V is TRBV7-9 and J is TRBJ2-3, with TRBD1 identical over 11 bases. CDR1 and CDR2 (germline): SEHNR, FQNEAQ (reference sequence). Trimming removed 3 bases from V and 3 bases from J; junction bases left unmatched: 5. The CDR3 has 16 amino acids. CDR3 DNA sequence: TGTGCCAGCAGCTTGACCGGGACAGGGGGAACAGATACGCAGTATTTT. It is translated as CASSLTGTGGTDTQYF.

On this clonotype: An end of the junction differs from the germline gene, which may be a read error. The chain is built from TRBV20-1 and TRBJ2-7; D is undetermined. The CDR3 consists of 15 residues. CDR1 and CDR2 from the germline V gene are DFQATT and SNEGSKA (reference sequence). CDR3 region: CSARVPDLHSHEQYF. In nucleotides, the CDR3 is TGCAGTGCTAGAGTCCCTGACTTACATTCCCACGAACAGTACTTC.

In regard to this clonotype: One end of the junction is discordant with germline, which a read error may explain. The V gene is TRBV4-1, the J gene TRBJ2-3; TRBD2 might be the D (7 bases). This CDR3 is 19 amino acids long. From germline, CDR1 is MGHRA and CDR2 YSYEKL. CDR3 nucleotide sequence: TGCGCCAGCAACCAAGCCCCAGATCCGTGGGGGGGCGCGGCGGATACGCAATATTTT. It yields the protein CASNQAPDPWGGAADTQYF.

Notes on this clonotype: Sequence at one end of the junction differs from germline and may be a read error. The chain carries TRBV10-3 and TRBJ2-3; D gene uncertain. The length of the CDR3 is 17 residues. CDR1 is ENHRY, CDR2 SYGVKD, per germline. For the CDR3, the DNA is TGTGCCATCAGTGAGTCGACTCGGCACCATAGCACAGATACACAGTATTTT. Translating it yields CAISESTRHHSTDTQYF.

This clonotype was observed a single time. Germline is not matched at one junction end, which may reflect a read error. The CDR3 sequence: CASVSRTGTSRVAGHNKQFF. DNA for the CDR3: TGTGCTAGTGTGTCCCGAACCGGGACTAGCAGAGTCGCGGGACACAATAAGCAGTTCTTC. V gene TRBV12-5 combines with J gene TRBJ2-1, with 9 bases that match TRBD2. The germline V gene has CDR1 LGHNT and CDR2 FRNRAP. The CDR3 is 20 residues long.